This T cell receptor beta chain is from a study of blood T cell repertoires in COVID-19. The ends were cut back, 5 bases at V and 1 base at J, with 8 bases in the middle. This CDR3 comprises 13 residues. Looked up from germline, CDR1 is KGHSH and CDR2 is LQKENI. Libraries were prepared by immunoSEQ multiplex PCR; TCRdb keeps only in-frame clonotypes and omits some of them. The sample has about 82,000 clones, about 80% seen once. This TCR derives from a middle-aged woman with active or convalescent COVID-19. The sequenced sample was peripheral blood. V and J are TRBV18 and TRBJ1-1, with D possibly matching TRBD1 (5 bases). In DNA form, the CDR3 reads TGTGCCAGCTCAGTGGACAAGAACACTGAAGCTTTCTTT. This gives the protein CASSVDKNTEAFF. Together with reference TRBV18 and TRBJ1-1, the CDR3 gives the full variable domain: NAGVMQNPRHLVRRRGQEARLRCSPMKGHSHVYWYRQLPEEGLKFMVYLQKENIIDESGMPKERFSAEFPKEGPSILRIQQVVRGDSAAYFCASSVDKNTEAFFGQGTRLTVV.